The source of this T cell receptor (beta chain) is a study of Graves' ophthalmopathy and Graves' hyperthyroidism. V was cut by 4 bases and J by 5 bases, with 13 bases left in between. Germline V CDR1 and CDR2: SGHKS, YYEKEE (reference sequence). The CDR3 length is 14 residues. RNA transcripts yielded amplified TCR beta CDR3 regions. The first round was an RT-PCR with HTBI primers, and the second round was a multiplex PCR. TCRdb processed the multiplex PCR reads anew with MiXCR; each CDR3 protein has one entry. The sample holds around 1.1 million distinct CDR3 sequences, about two fifths seen once. There are a few counts of this clonotype.

The clonotype was recovered from an adult man with Graves' hyperthyroidism. This rearrangement joins TRBV5-5 to TRBJ1-5; D might be TRBD1 (5 bases). Sequenced material: peripheral blood or thyroid tissue (not recorded which). The CDR3 region has the DNA TGTGCCAGCAGCCCTGGGGCGAGGGATCAGCCCCAGCATTTT. This sequence encodes CASSPGARDQPQHF. Supplemented by reference TRBV5-5 and TRBJ1-5, the full variable domain reads DAGVTQSPTHLIKTRGQQVTLRCSPISGHKSVSWYQQVLGQGPQFIFQYYEKEERGRGNFPDRFSARQFPNYSSELNVNALLLGDSALYLCASSPGARDQPQHFGDGTRLSIL.